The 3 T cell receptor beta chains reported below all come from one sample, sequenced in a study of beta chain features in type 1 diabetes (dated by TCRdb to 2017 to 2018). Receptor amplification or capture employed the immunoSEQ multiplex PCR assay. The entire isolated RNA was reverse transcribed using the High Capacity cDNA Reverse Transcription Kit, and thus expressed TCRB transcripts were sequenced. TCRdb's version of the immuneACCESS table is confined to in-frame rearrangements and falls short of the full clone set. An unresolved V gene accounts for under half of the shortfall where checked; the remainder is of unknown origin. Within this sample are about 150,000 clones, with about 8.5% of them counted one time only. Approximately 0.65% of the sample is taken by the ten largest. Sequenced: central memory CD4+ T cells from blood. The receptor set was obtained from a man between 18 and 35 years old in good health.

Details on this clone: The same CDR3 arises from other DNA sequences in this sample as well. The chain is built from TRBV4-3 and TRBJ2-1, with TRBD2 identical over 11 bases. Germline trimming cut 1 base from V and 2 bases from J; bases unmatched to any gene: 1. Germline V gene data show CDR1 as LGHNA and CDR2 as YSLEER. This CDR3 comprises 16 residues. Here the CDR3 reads CASSQGLAGTYNEQFF. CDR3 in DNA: TGCGCCAGCAGCCAAGGACTAGCGGGAACCTACAATGAGCAGTTCTTC.

CDR3 residues: CASTRLAGSEQETQYF. The CDR3 DNA reads as TGTGCCAGCACACGGCTAGCGGGGAGCGAACAAGAGACCCAGTACTTC. The chain is built from TRBV6-7 and TRBJ2-5; TRBD2 agrees at 9 bases. TRBV6-7 carries the ORF label, with uncertain function. The length of the CDR3 is 16 residues. V dropped 7 bases and J dropped 2; count of bases not matched to a gene: 11.

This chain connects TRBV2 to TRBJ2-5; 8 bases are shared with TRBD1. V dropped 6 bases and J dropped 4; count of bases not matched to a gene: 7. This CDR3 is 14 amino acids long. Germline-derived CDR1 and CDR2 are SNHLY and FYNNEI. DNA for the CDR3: TGTGCCAGCAGGATTGGACAGGGACTAGAGACCCAGTACTTC. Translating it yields CASRIGQGLETQYF.